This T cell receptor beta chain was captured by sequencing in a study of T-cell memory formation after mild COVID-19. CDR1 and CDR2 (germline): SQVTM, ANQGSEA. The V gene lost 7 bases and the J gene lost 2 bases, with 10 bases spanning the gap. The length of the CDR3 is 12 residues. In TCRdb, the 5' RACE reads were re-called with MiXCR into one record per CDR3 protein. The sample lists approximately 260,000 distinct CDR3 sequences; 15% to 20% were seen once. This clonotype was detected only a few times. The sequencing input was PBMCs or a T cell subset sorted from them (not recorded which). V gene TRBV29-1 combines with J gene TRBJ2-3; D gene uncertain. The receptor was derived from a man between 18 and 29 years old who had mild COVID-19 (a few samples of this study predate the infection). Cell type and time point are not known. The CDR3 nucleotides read TGCAGCGGGGCGCAGTCCACAGATACGCAGTATTTT. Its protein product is CSGAQSTDTQYF.